This TCR beta chain came from a study of blood T cell repertoires in COVID-19. The CDR3 is made up of 15 amino acids. Germline-derived CDR1 and CDR2 are SGHAT and FQNNGV. The V end lost 3 bases, the J end lost 2 bases, and 12 bases lay between the germline ends. This table comes from immunoSEQ multiplex PCR, and its TCRdb copy is limited to in-frame clones, with some not included. The table has hundreds of thousands of clones, around 82% seen once; the top ten hold about 4%. Source material: PBMCs or T cells enriched from blood (not recorded which). This sequence joins TRBV11-2 and TRBJ2-3; TRBD1 is a possible D gene (5 bases). The TCR sequence derives from a man aged 30 to 39 with acute COVID-19. CDR3: CASSFLTDYTDTQYF. The CDR3 DNA follows: TGTGCCAGCAGCTTCCTGACAGATTACACAGATACGCAGTATTTT.